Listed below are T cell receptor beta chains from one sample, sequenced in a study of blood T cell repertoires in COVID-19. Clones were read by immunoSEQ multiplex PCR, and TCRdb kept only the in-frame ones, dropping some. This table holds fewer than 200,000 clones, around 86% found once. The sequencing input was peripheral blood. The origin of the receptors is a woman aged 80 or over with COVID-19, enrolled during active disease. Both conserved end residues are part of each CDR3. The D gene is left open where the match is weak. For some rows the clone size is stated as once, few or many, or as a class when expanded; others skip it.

cdr3_aa: CASSASGLYQETQYF
cdr3_nt: TGTGCCAGCAGCGCGTCGGGACTCTACCAAGAGACCCAGTACTTC
clone_size: once
v_call: TRBV7-9
j_call: TRBJ2-5
d_call: NA

cdr3_aa: CASSLSTQPFRMNNEQFF
cdr3_nt: TGTGCCAGCAGTTTATCCACACAGCCCTTTCGGATGAACAATGAGCAGTTCTTC
clone_size: NA
v_call: TRBV27
j_call: TRBJ2-1
d_call: NA

cdr3_aa: CASSLSLAGGWSQYF
cdr3_nt: TGTGCCAGCAGTTTATCCCTAGCGGGAGGATGGAGCCAGTACTTC
clone_size: NA
v_call: TRBV28
j_call: TRBJ2-5
d_call: TRBD2

cdr3_aa: CATVLARGETQYF
cdr3_nt: TGTGCCACCGTACTAGCGAGGGGAGAGACCCAGTACTTC
clone_size: once
v_call: TRBV6-5
j_call: TRBJ2-5
d_call: TRBD2

cdr3_aa: CASSSAGTGTMSSGNTIYF
cdr3_nt: TGTGCCAGCAGCTCGGCCGGGACAGGGACTATGAGCTCTGGAAACACCATATATTTT
clone_size: NA
v_call: TRBV7-2
j_call: TRBJ1-3
d_call: TRBD1

cdr3_aa: CASSPPNGGNQPQHF
cdr3_nt: TGTGCCAGCTCACCACCGAACGGGGGTAATCAGCCCCAGCATTTT
clone_size: few
v_call: TRBV18
j_call: TRBJ1-5
d_call: NA

cdr3_aa: CASRAGLEPQHF
cdr3_nt: TGTGCCAGCAGGGCAGGGTTGGAGCCCCAGCATTTT
clone_size: NA
v_call: TRBV21-1
j_call: TRBJ1-5
d_call: NA

cdr3_aa: CASRRTGDSPLHF
cdr3_nt: TGTGCCAGCAGACGGACAGGGGATTCACCCCTCCACTTT
clone_size: NA
v_call: TRBV7-9
j_call: TRBJ1-6
d_call: TRBD1

cdr3_aa: CASSRMPGQGNSDTQYF
cdr3_nt: TGTGCCAGCAGCCGCATGCCGGGACAGGGTAATTCGGATACGCAGTATTTT
clone_size: once
v_call: TRBV9
j_call: TRBJ2-3
d_call: TRBD1

cdr3_aa: CASSEQANYGYTF
cdr3_nt: TGTGCCAGCTCAGAGCAAGCTAACTATGGCTACACCTTC
clone_size: NA
v_call: TRBV18
j_call: TRBJ1-2
d_call: NA

cdr3_aa: CASSTHSGPNEKLFF
cdr3_nt: TGTGCCAGCAGCACCCATTCAGGGCCTAATGAAAAACTGTTTTTT
clone_size: few
v_call: TRBV9
j_call: TRBJ1-4
d_call: NA

cdr3_aa: CASSQDRGTGNTIYF
cdr3_nt: TGTGCCAGCAGCCAAGATAGGGGGACCGGAAACACCATATATTTT
clone_size: NA
v_call: TRBV3-1/TRBV3-2
j_call: TRBJ1-3
d_call: NA

cdr3_aa: CASGNIGTQAIQYF
cdr3_nt: TGTGCCAGCGGGAATATAGGGACTCAGGCCATTCAGTACTTC
clone_size: NA
v_call: TRBV7-2
j_call: TRBJ2-4
d_call: NA

cdr3_aa: CASSSNMLNTIYF
cdr3_nt: TGTGCCAGCAGCTCGAACATGTTGAACACCATATATTTT
clone_size: NA
v_call: TRBV11-2
j_call: TRBJ1-3
d_call: NA

cdr3_aa: CASSGLAGVPYNEQFF
cdr3_nt: TGTGCCAGCAGTGGGCTAGCGGGAGTTCCCTACAATGAGCAGTTCTTC
clone_size: NA
v_call: TRBV28
j_call: TRBJ2-1
d_call: TRBD2

cdr3_aa: CASSSQETQYF
cdr3_nt: TGTGCCAGCAGTTCACAAGAGACCCAGTACTTC
clone_size: NA
v_call: TRBV12-3/TRBV12-4
j_call: TRBJ2-5
d_call: NA

cdr3_aa: CASSQDGAGAVYGYTF
cdr3_nt: TGCGCCAGCAGCCAAGATGGGGCAGGGGCGGTCTATGGCTACACCTTC
clone_size: NA
v_call: TRBV4-3
j_call: TRBJ1-2
d_call: NA

cdr3_aa: CASSSERGLGAFF
cdr3_nt: TGTGCCAGCAGCTCCGAAAGGGGGCTGGGGGCTTTCTTT
clone_size: NA
v_call: TRBV11-2
j_call: TRBJ1-1
d_call: TRBD1

cdr3_aa: CASSDSGRAVGYEQYF
cdr3_nt: TGTGCCAGCAGTGATAGCGGGAGGGCCGTCGGGTACGAGCAGTACTTC
clone_size: NA
v_call: TRBV6-1
j_call: TRBJ2-7
d_call: TRBD2

cdr3_aa: CASSQVLGQGANYGYTF
cdr3_nt: TGTGCCAGCAGCCAGGTCCTAGGACAGGGTGCTAACTATGGCTACACCTTC
clone_size: NA
v_call: TRBV3-1/TRBV3-2
j_call: TRBJ1-2
d_call: TRBD1

cdr3_aa: CATSRGQDYGYTF
cdr3_nt: TGTGCCACCAGCAGAGGACAGGACTATGGCTACACCTTC
clone_size: NA
v_call: TRBV15
j_call: TRBJ1-2
d_call: NA

cdr3_aa: CATSKGDRRAGEPQHF
cdr3_nt: TGTGCCACCAGCAAAGGGGACAGGCGGGCAGGGGAGCCCCAGCATTTT
clone_size: NA
v_call: TRBV15
j_call: TRBJ1-5
d_call: TRBD1

cdr3_aa: CASSLPDRITNYGYTF
cdr3_nt: TGTGCCAGCAGTTTACCCGACAGAATTACTAACTATGGCTACACCTTC
clone_size: NA
v_call: TRBV28
j_call: TRBJ1-2
d_call: NA

cdr3_aa: CASRPKMGGGYTF
cdr3_nt: TGCGCCAGCCGTCCAAAGATGGGAGGTGGCTACACCTTC
clone_size: NA
v_call: TRBV10-1
j_call: TRBJ1-2
d_call: NA

cdr3_aa: CASKRARTGDWSEQFF
cdr3_nt: TGTGCCAGCAAAAGGGCAAGGACAGGAGATTGGAGTGAGCAGTTCTTC
clone_size: NA
v_call: TRBV27
j_call: TRBJ2-1
d_call: TRBD1

cdr3_aa: CLGAGGETQYF
cdr3_nt: TGCCTAGGGGCGGGAGGAGAGACCCAGTACTTC
clone_size: NA
v_call: TRBV20-1
j_call: TRBJ2-5
d_call: TRBD2

cdr3_aa: CASKFGGNTDTQYF
cdr3_nt: TGTGCCAGCAAATTTGGCGGGAACACAGATACGCAGTATTTT
clone_size: NA
v_call: TRBV28
j_call: TRBJ2-3
d_call: NA

cdr3_aa: CASSHYRGTGNTIYF
cdr3_nt: TGTGCCAGCAGCCATTACAGGGGAACTGGAAACACCATATATTTT
clone_size: many
v_call: TRBV11-2
j_call: TRBJ1-3
d_call: TRBD1

cdr3_aa: CASSQDLVQETQYF
cdr3_nt: TGTGCCAGCAGCCAAGATCTTGTCCAAGAGACCCAGTACTTC
clone_size: once
v_call: TRBV14
j_call: TRBJ2-5
d_call: NA

cdr3_aa: CASILGQGRQPQHF
cdr3_nt: TGTGCCAGCATTCTAGGACAGGGGCGTCAGCCCCAGCATTTT
clone_size: NA
v_call: TRBV28
j_call: TRBJ1-5
d_call: TRBD1

cdr3_aa: CASGPLAGVGTDTQYF
cdr3_nt: TGTGCCAGCGGACCTCTAGCGGGAGTTGGCACAGATACGCAGTATTTT
clone_size: NA
v_call: TRBV11-1
j_call: TRBJ2-3
d_call: TRBD2

cdr3_aa: CASSFSRQGPYEQYF
cdr3_nt: TGTGCCAGCAGCTTCTCGCGACAGGGACCCTACGAGCAGTACTTC
clone_size: NA
v_call: TRBV5-4
j_call: TRBJ2-7
d_call: TRBD1

cdr3_aa: CASSIFSLTANQPQHF
cdr3_nt: TGTGCCAGTAGTATCTTTTCGTTGACAGCTAATCAGCCCCAGCATTTT
clone_size: NA
v_call: TRBV19
j_call: TRBJ1-5
d_call: NA

cdr3_aa: CASSTEQGALGYTF
cdr3_nt: TGTGCCAGCAGCACCGAACAGGGGGCGCTGGGCTACACCTTC
clone_size: NA
v_call: TRBV11-1
j_call: TRBJ1-2
d_call: TRBD1

cdr3_aa: CASSYRDPTDTQYF
cdr3_nt: TGTGCCAGCAGTTACAGGGACCCCACAGATACGCAGTATTTT
clone_size: few
v_call: TRBV7-3
j_call: TRBJ2-3
d_call: NA

cdr3_aa: CASSPAYRVDYGYTF
cdr3_nt: TGTGCCAGCAGCCCCGCTTACAGGGTGGACTATGGCTACACCTTC
clone_size: NA
v_call: TRBV3-1/TRBV3-2
j_call: TRBJ1-2
d_call: NA

cdr3_aa: CASSFDTMNTEAFF
cdr3_nt: TGTGCCAGCAGTTTTGACACGATGAACACTGAAGCTTTCTTT
clone_size: NA
v_call: TRBV6-5
j_call: TRBJ1-1
d_call: NA

cdr3_aa: CASSAQTGGGTEAFF
cdr3_nt: TGCGCCAGCAGCGCACAGACAGGGGGCGGCACTGAAGCTTTCTTT
clone_size: NA
v_call: TRBV4-1
j_call: TRBJ1-1
d_call: TRBD1

cdr3_aa: CASSPMLVNTEAFF
cdr3_nt: TGTGCCAGCAGTCCTATGTTGGTAAACACTGAAGCTTTCTTT
clone_size: NA
v_call: TRBV2
j_call: TRBJ1-1
d_call: NA

cdr3_aa: CASSEIGVAFF
cdr3_nt: TGTGCCAGCAGTGAAATAGGGGTAGCTTTCTTT
clone_size: NA
v_call: TRBV6-1
j_call: TRBJ1-1
d_call: NA

cdr3_aa: CASSLEGGGQPQHF
cdr3_nt: TGCGCCAGCAGCTTGGAGGGAGGGGGTCAGCCCCAGCATTTT
clone_size: few
v_call: TRBV5-1
j_call: TRBJ1-5
d_call: NA

cdr3_aa: CASNRQRNF
cdr3_nt: TGTGCCAGCAATCGCCAGAGGAACTTT
clone_size: many
v_call: TRBV28
j_call: TRBJ1-6
d_call: NA

cdr3_aa: CASRLLGRGEETQYF
cdr3_nt: TGTGCCAGCAGGCTCCTCGGGAGGGGAGAAGAGACCCAGTACTTC
clone_size: NA
v_call: TRBV6-5
j_call: TRBJ2-5
d_call: TRBD2

cdr3_aa: CASSQRKTGPQETQYF
cdr3_nt: TGTGCCAGCAGCCAACGAAAGACAGGGCCCCAAGAGACCCAGTACTTC
clone_size: NA
v_call: TRBV3-1/TRBV3-2
j_call: TRBJ2-5
d_call: TRBD1

cdr3_aa: CASSYSVASTYEQYF
cdr3_nt: TGTGCCAGCAGTTACTCAGTGGCTAGTACCTACGAGCAGTACTTC
clone_size: NA
v_call: TRBV6-2/TRBV6-3
j_call: TRBJ2-7
d_call: NA

cdr3_aa: CASSPRPSAEAFF
cdr3_nt: TGTGCCAGCAGCCCTAGACCCAGCGCTGAAGCTTTCTTT
clone_size: NA
v_call: TRBV11-1
j_call: TRBJ1-1
d_call: NA

cdr3_aa: CASSVGGFYNEQFF
cdr3_nt: TGTGCCAGCAGCGTAGGGGGCTTCTACAATGAGCAGTTCTTC
clone_size: NA
v_call: TRBV9
j_call: TRBJ2-1
d_call: NA

cdr3_aa: CASSRAGYQNEKLFF
cdr3_nt: TGCGCCAGCAGCCGGGCGGGTTACCAAAATGAAAAACTGTTTTTT
clone_size: NA
v_call: TRBV5-1
j_call: TRBJ1-4
d_call: NA

cdr3_aa: CASSVAGEGNEQFF
cdr3_nt: TGCGCCAGCAGTGTGGCGGGAGAGGGGAATGAGCAGTTCTTC
clone_size: NA
v_call: TRBV5-1
j_call: TRBJ2-1
d_call: TRBD2